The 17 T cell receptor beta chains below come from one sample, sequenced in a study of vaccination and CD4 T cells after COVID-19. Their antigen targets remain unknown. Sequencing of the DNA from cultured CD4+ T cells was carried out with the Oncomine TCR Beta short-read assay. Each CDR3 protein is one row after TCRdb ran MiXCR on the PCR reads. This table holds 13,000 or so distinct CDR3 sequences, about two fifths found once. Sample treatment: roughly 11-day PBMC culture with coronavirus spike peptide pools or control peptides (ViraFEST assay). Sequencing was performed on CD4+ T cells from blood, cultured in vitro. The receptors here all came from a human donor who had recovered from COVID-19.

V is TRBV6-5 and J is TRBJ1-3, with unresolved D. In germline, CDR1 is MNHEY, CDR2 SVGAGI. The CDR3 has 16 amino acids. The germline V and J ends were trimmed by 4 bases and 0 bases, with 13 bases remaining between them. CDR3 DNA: TGTGCCAGCAGTTCCCGACGAGCGAACTCTGGAAACACCATATATTTT. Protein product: CASSSRRANSGNTIYF.

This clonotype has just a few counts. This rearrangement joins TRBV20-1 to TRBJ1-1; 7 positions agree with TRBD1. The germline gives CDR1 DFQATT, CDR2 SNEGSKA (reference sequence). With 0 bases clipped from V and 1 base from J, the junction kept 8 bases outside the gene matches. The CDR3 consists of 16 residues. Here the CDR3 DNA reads TGCAGTGCTAGAGAGAGGACCGGGACAGCGAACACTGAAGCTTTCTTT. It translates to CSARERTGTANTEAFF.

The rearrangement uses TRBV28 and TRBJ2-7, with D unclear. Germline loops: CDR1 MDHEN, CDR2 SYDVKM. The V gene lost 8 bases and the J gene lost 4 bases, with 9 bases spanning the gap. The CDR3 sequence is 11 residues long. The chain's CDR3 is CASGRYYEQYF. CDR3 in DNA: TGTGCCAGCGGGCGGTATTACGAGCAGTACTTC.

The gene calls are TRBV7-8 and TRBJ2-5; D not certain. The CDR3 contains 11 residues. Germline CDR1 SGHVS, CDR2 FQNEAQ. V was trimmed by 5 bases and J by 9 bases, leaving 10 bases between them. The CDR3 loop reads CASSTVWAQYF. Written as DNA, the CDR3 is TGTGCCAGCAGCACAGTTTGGGCCCAGTACTTC.

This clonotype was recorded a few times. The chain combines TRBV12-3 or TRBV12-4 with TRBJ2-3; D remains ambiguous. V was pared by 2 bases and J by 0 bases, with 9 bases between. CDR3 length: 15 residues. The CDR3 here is CASSLNPVSTDTQYF. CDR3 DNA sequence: TGTGCCAGCAGTTTAAATCCGGTTAGCACAGATACGCAGTATTTT.

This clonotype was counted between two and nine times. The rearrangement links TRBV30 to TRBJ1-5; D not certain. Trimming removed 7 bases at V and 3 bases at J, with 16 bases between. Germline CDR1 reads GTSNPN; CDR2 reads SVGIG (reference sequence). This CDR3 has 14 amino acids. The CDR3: CASRAGGPNQPQHF. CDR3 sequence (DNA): TGTGCCTCAAGGGCAGGTGGCCCCAATCAGCCCCAGCATTTT.

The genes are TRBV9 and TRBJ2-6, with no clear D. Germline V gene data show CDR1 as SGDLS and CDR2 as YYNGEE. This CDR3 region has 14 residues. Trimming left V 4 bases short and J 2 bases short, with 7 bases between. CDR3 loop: CASSREAGANVLTF. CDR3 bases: TGTGCCAGCAGCCGAGAGGCTGGGGCCAACGTCCTGACTTTC.

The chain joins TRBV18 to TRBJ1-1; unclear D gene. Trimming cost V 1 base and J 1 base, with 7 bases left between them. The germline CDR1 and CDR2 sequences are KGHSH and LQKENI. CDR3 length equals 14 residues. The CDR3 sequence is CASSPRTENTEAFF. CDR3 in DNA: TGTGCCAGCTCACCACGAACAGAGAACACTGAAGCTTTCTTT.

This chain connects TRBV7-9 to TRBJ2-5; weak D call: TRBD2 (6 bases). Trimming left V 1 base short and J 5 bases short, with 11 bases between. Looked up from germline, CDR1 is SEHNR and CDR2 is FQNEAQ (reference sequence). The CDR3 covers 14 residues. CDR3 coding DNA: TGTGCCAGCAGCTTAGTTCGTGCGGGGGAGACCCAGTACTTC. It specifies CASSLVRAGETQYF.

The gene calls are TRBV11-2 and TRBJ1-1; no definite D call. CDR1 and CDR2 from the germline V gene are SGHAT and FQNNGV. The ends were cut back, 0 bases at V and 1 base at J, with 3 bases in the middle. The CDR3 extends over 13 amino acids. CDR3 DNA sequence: TGTGCCAGCAGCTTAGATACGAACACTGAAGCTTTCTTT. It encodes CASSLDTNTEAFF.

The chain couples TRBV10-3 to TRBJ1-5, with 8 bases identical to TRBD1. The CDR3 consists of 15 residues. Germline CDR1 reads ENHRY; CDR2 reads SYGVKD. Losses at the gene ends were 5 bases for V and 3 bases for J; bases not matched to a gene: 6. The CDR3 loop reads CAISPDRENNQPQHF. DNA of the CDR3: TGTGCCATCAGTCCGGACAGGGAGAACAATCAGCCCCAGCATTTT.

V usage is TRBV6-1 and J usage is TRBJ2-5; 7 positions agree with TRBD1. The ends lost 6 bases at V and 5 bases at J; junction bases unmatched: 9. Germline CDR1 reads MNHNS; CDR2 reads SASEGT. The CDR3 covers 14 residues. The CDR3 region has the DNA TGTGCCAGCAGCCCCCCGACAGGGATGGAGACCCAGTACTTC. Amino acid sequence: CASSPPTGMETQYF.

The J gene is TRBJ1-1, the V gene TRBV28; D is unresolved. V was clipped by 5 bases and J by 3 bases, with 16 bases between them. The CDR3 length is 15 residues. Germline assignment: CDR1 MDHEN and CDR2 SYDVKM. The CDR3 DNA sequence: TGTGCCAGCAGTCCCGGTGGAGGATCACACACTGAAGCTTTCTTT. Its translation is CASSPGGGSHTEAFF.

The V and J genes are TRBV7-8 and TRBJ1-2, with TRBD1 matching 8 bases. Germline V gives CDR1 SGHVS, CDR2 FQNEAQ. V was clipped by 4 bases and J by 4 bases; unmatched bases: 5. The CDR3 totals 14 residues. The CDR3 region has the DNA TGTGCCAGCAGCTCAGGGGGCCAGAGCTATGGCTACACCTTC. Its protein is CASSSGGQSYGYTF.

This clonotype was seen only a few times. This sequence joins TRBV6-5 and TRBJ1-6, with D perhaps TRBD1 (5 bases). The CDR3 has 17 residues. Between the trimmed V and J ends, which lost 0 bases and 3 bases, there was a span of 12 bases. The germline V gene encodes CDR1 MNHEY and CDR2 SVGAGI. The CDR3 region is CASSYSKPGDYNSPLHF. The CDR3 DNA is TGTGCCAGCAGTTACTCGAAGCCGGGGGACTATAATTCACCCCTCCACTTT.

The CDR3 loop reads CASSIRDFASYGYTF. The CDR3 DNA reads TGTGCCAGCAGCATCCGGGACTTCGCGTCCTATGGCTACACCTTC. The V and J genes are TRBV2 and TRBJ1-2; D is perhaps TRBD1 (5 bases). The germline V gene encodes CDR1 SNHLY and CDR2 FYNNEI. V was pared by 6 bases and J by 4 bases, with 18 bases between. The CDR3 runs 15 residues.

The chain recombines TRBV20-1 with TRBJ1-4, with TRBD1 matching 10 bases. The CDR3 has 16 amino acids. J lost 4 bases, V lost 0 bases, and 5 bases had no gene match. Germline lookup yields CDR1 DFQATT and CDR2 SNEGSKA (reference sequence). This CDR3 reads CSARDIGTGVNEKLFF. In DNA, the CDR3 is TGCAGTGCTAGAGATATTGGGACAGGGGTTAATGAAAAACTGTTTTTT.